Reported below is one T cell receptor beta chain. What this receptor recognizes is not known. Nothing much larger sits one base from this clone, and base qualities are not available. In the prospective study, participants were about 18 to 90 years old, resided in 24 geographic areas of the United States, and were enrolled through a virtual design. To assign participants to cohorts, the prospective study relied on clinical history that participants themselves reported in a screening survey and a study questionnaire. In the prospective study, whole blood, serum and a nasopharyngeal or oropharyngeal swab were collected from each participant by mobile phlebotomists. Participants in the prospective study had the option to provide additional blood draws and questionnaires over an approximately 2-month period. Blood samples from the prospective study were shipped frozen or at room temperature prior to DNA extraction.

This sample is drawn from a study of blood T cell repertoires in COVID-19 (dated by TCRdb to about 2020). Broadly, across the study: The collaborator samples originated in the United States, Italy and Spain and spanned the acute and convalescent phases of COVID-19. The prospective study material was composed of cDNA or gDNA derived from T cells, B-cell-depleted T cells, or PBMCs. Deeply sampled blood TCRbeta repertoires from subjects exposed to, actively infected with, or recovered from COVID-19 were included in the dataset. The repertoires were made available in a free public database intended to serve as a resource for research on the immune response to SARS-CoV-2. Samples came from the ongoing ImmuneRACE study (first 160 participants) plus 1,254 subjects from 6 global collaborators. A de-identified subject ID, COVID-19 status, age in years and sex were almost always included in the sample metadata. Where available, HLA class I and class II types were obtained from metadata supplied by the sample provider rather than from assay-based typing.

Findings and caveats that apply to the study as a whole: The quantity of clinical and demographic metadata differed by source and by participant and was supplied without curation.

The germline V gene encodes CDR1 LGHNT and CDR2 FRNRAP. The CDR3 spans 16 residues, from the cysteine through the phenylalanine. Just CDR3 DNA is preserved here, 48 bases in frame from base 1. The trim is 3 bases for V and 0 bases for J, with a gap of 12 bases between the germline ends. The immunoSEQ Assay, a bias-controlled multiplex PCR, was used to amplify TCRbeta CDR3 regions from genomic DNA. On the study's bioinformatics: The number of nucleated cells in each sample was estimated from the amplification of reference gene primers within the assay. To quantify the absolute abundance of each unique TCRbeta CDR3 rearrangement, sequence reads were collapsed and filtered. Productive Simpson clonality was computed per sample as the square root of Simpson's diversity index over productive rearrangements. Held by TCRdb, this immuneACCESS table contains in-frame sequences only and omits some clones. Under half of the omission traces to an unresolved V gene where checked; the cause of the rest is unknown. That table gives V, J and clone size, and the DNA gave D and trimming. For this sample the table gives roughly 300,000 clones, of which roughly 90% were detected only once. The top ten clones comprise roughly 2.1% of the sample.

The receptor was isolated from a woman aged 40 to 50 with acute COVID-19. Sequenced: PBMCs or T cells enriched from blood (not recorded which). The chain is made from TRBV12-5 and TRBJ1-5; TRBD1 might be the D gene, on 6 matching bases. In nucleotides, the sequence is TGTGCTAGTGGTTTCGTACAGGGTTATAGCAATCAGCCCCAGCATTTT. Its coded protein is CASGFVQGYSNQPQHF.